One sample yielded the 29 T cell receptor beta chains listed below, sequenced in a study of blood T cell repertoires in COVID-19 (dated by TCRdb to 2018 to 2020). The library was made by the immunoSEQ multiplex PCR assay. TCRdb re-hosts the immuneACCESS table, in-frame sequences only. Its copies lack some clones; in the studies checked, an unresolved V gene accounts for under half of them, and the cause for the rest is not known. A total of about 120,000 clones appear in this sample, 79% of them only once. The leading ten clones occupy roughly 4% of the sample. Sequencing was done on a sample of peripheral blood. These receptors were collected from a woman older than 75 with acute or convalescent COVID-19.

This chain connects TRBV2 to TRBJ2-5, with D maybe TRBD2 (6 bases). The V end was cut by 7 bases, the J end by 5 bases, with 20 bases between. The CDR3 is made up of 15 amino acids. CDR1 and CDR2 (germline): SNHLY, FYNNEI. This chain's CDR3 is CASKMNTNREETQYF. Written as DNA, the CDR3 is TGTGCCAGCAAGATGAACACGAACCGGGAGGAGACCCAGTACTTC.

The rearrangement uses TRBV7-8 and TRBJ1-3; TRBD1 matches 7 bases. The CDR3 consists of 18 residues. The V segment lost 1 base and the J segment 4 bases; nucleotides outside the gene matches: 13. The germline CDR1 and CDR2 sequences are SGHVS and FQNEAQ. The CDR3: CASSLDVPGGSGGNTIYF. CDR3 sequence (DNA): TGTGCCAGCAGCTTAGATGTGCCAGGGGGATCTGGCGGAAACACCATATATTTT.

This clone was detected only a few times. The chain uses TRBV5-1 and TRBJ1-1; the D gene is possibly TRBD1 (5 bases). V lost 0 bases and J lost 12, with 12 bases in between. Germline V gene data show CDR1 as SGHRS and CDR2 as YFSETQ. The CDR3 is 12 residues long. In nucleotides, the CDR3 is TGCGCCAGCAGCTTGGAGGGGCCCCGGACTTTCTTT. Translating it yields CASSLEGPRTFF.

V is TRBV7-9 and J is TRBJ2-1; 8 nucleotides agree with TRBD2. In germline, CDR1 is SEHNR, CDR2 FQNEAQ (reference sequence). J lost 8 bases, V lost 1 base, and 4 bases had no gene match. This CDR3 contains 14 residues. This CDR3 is CASSLGGGQDEQFF. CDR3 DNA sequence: TGTGCCAGCAGCTTAGGCGGGGGGCAGGATGAGCAGTTCTTC.

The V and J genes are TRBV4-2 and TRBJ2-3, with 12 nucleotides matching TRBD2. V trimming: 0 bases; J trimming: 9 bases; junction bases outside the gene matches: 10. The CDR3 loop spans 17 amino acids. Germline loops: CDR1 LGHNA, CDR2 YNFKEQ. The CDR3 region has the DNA TGTGCCAGCAGCCAAGATCGGCTAGCGGGAGGGGGGAGAACGCAGTATTTT. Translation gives CASSQDRLAGGGRTQYF.

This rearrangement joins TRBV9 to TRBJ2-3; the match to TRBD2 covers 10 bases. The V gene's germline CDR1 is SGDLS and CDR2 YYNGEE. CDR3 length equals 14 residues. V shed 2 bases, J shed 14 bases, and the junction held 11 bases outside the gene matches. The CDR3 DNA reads TGTGCCAGCAGCGTCCCCCAAGCGGGGGGGGATTTGTATTTT. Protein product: CASSVPQAGGDLYF.

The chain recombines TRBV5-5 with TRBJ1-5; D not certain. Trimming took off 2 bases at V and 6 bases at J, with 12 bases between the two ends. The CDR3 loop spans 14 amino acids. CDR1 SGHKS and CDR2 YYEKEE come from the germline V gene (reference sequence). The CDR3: CASSFYTRGQPQHF. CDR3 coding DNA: TGTGCCAGCAGCTTCTACACCAGAGGTCAGCCCCAGCATTTT. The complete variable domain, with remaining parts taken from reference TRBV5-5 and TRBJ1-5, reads DAGVTQSPTHLIKTRGQQVTLRCSPISGHKSVSWYQQVLGQGPQFIFQYYEKEERGRGNFPDRFSARQFPNYSSELNVNALLLGDSALYLCASSFYTRGQPQHFGDGTRLSIL.

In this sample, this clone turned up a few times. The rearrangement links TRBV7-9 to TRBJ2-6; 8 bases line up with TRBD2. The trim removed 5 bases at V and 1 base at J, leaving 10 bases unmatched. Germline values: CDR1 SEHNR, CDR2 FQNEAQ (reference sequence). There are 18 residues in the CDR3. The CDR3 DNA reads TGTGCCAGCAGCCGACCCGGGACTAGAGTGTCTGGGGCCAACGTCCTGACTTTC. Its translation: CASSRPGTRVSGANVLTF.

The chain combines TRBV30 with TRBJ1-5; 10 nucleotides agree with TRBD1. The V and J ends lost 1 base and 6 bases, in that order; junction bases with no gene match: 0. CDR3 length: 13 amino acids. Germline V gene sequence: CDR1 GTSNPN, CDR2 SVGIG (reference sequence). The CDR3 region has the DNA TGTGCCTGGAGTGGGGACAGGGGTCAGCCCCAGCATTTT. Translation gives CAWSGDRGQPQHF.

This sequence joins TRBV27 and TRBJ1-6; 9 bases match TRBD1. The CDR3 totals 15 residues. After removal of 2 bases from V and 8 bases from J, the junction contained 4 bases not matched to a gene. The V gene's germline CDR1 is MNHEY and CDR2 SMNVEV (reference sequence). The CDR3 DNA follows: TGTGCCAGCAGTTTAGGGGACAGGGCTTATTCACCCCTCCACTTT. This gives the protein CASSLGDRAYSPLHF.

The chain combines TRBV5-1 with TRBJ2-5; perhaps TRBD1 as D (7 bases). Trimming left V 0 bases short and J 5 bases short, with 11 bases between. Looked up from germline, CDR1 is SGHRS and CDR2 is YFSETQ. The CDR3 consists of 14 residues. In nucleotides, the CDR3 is TGCGCCAGCAGCTTGGGACCAGGGGGGGAGACCCAGTACTTC. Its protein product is CASSLGPGGETQYF.

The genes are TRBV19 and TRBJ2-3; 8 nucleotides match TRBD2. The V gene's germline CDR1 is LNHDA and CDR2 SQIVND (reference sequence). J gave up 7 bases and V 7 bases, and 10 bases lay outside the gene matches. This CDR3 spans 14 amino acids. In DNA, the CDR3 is TGTGCCAGTAAGGGGCCGACTAGCGAAAATACGCAGTATTTT. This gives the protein CASKGPTSENTQYF.

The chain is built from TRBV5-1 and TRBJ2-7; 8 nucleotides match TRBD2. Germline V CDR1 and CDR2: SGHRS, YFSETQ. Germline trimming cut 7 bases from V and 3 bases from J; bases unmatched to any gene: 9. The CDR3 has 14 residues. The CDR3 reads CASQAGLGLYEQYF. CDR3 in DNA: TGCGCCAGCCAAGCGGGACTAGGGCTCTACGAGCAGTACTTC.

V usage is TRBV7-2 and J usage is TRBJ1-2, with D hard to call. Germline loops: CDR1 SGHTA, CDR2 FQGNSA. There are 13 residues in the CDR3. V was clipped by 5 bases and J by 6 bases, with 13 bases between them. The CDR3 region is CASSTRVADGYTF. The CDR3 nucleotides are TGTGCCAGCAGCACCCGGGTCGCAGATGGCTACACCTTC.

This chain's CDR3 is CATSRDSGLNEKLFF. DNA of the CDR3: TGTGCCACCAGCAGAGATTCGGGACTGAATGAAAAACTGTTTTTT. The chain carries TRBV15 and TRBJ1-4; D perhaps matches TRBD1 (5 bases). The V and J ends lost 0 bases and 5 bases respectively, with 10 bases between them. The CDR3 runs 15 residues. Per germline, CDR1 LNHNV and CDR2 YYDKDF (reference sequence).

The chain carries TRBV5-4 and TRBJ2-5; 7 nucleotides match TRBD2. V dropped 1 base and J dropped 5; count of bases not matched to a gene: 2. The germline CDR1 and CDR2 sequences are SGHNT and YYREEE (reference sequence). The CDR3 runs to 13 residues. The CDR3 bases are TGTGCCAGCAGCTTGAAGGGAGGGGAGACCCAGTACTTC. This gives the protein CASSLKGGETQYF. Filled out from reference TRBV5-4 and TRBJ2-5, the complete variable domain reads ETGVTQSPTHLIKTRGQQVTLRCSSQSGHNTVSWYQQALGQGPQFIFQYYREEENGRGNFPPRFSGLQFPNYSSELNVNALELDDSALYLCASSLKGGETQYFGPGTRLLVL.

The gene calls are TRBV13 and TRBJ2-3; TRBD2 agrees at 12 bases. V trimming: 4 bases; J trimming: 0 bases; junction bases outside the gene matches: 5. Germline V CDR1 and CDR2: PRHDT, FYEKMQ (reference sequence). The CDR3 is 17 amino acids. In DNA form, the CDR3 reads TGTGCCAGCAGCTACCGGACTAGCGGGATGAGCACAGATACGCAGTATTTT. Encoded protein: CASSYRTSGMSTDTQYF.

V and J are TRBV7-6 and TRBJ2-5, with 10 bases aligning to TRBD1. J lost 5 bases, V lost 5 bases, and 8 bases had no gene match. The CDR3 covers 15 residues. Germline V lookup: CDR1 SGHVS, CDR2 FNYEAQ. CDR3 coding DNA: TGTGCCAGCAGCCCCGGGACAGGGGTCTGGGAGACCCAGTACTTC. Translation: CASSPGTGVWETQYF.

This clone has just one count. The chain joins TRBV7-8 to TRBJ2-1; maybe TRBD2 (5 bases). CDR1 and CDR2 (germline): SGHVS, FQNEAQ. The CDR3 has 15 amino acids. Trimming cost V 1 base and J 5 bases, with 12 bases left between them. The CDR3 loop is CASSLDPASHNEQFF. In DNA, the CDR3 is TGTGCCAGCAGCTTAGATCCGGCTAGCCACAATGAGCAGTTCTTC.

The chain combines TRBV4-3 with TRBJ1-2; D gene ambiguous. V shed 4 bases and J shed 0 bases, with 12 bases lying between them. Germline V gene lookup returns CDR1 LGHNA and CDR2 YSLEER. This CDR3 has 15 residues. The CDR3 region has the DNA TGCGCCAGCAGCCCGAGTCCTAGACCTAACTATGGCTACACCTTC. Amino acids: CASSPSPRPNYGYTF.

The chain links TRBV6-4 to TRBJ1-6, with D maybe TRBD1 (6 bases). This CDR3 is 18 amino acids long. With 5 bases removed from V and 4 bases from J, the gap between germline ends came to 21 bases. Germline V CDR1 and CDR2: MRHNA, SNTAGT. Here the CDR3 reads CASSLLRGGGPYNSPLHF. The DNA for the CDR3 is TGTGCCAGCAGTCTCCTTAGGGGGGGAGGGCCTTATAATTCACCCCTCCACTTT.

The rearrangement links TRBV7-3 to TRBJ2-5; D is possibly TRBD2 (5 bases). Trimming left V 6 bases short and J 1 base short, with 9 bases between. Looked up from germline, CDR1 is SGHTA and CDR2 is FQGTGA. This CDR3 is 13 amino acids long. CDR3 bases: TGTGCCAGCAGTGCAAGCGGCCAAGAGACCCAGTACTTC. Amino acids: CASSASGQETQYF.

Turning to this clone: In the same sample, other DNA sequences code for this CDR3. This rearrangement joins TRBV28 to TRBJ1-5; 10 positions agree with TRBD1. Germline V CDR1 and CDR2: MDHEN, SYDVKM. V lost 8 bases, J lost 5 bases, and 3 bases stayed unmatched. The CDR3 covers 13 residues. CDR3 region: CASRQGADQPQHF. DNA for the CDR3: TGTGCCAGCCGACAGGGGGCTGATCAGCCCCAGCATTTT. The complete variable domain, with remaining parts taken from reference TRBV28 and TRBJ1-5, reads DVKVTQSSRYLVKRTGEKVFLECVQDMDHENMFWYRQDPGLGLRLIYFSYDVKMKEKGDIPEGYSVSREKKERFSLILESASTNQTSMYLCASRQGADQPQHFGDGTRLSIL.

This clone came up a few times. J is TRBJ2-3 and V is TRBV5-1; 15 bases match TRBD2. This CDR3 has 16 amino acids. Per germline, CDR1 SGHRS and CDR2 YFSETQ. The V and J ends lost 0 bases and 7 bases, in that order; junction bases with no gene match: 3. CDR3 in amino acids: CASSLAGTSGRNTQYF. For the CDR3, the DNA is TGCGCCAGCAGCTTGGCGGGGACTAGCGGGAGGAATACGCAGTATTTT.

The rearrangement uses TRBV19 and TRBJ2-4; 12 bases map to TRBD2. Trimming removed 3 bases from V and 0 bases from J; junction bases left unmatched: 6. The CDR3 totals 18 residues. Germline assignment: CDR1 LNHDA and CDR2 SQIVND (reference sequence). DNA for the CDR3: TGTGCCAGTAGTATGGGTCTAGCGGGAGGGATAGCCAAAAACATTCAGTACTTC. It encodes CASSMGLAGGIAKNIQYF.

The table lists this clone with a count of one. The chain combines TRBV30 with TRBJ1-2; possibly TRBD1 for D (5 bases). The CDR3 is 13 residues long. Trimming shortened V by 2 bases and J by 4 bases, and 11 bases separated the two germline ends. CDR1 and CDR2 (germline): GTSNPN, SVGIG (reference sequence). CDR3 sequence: CAWSPTVIYGYTF. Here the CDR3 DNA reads TGTGCCTGGAGTCCGACAGTAATCTATGGCTACACCTTC.

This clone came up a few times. CDR3 sequence reads: CASSYNGQGEPQHF. The CDR3 DNA follows: TGTGCCAGCAGTTACAATGGACAGGGCGAGCCCCAGCATTTT. The chain joins TRBV6-6 to TRBJ1-5; 8 bases fit TRBD1. The V gene end was trimmed by 2 bases and the J gene end by 8 bases; junction bases not matched to a gene: 5. In germline, CDR1 is MNHNY, CDR2 SVGAGI (reference sequence). This CDR3 region has 14 residues.

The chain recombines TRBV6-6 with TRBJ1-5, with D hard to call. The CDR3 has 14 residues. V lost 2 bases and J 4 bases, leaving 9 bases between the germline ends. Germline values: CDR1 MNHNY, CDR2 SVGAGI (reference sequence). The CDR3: CASSYRQVNQPQHF. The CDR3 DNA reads TGTGCCAGCAGTTACAGGCAGGTTAATCAGCCCCAGCATTTT.

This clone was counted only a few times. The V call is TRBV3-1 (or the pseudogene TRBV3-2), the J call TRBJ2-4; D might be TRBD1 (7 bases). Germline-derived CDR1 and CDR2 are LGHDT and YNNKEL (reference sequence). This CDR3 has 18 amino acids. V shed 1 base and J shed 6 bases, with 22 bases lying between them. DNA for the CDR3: TGTGCCAGCAGCCAAGGGTGGACAGGCGGGGTCTCGCCAAACATTCAGTACTTC. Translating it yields CASSQGWTGGVSPNIQYF.